Listed below are T cell receptor beta chains from one sample, sequenced in a study of T cells after yellow fever vaccination. TCRdb re-analysed the 5' RACE reads in MiXCR, keeping a single row per CDR3 protein. Found here are 400,000 to 650,000 distinct CDR3 sequences, about a fifth of them singletons; the top ten hold approximately 16%. The source material was PBMCs, sampled around 3 weeks after the first yellow fever vaccination. The source of these receptors is a man between 18 and 35 years old who received the YFV17D yellow fever vaccine. The CDR3 runs from the conserved cysteine through the conserved F or W. A row's size may be missing; if present it is once, few, many or a size class.

abundance	j_gene	v_gene	CDR3aa
few	TRBJ2-1	TRBV7-9	CASSLGRGLNEQFF
few	TRBJ2-3	TRBV24-1	CATSEPGGGSDTQYF
NA	TRBJ2-3	TRBV3-1	CASSPGQPSTDTQYF
NA	TRBJ2-7	TRBV12-3/TRBV12-4	CASSRGPDEQYF
few	TRBJ2-3	TRBV5-4	CASSLNYQNTDTQYF
NA	TRBJ2-3	TRBV9	CASSDLAPGTDTQYF
NA	TRBJ2-2	TRBV3-1	CASRRLAGGPYTGELFF
NA	TRBJ1-1	TRBV4-1	CASSRIDQGTEAFF
NA	TRBJ1-1	TRBV5-1	CASSQSTGRSTEAFF
few	TRBJ2-7	TRBV5-1	CASSHGVVHPFLEQYF
NA	TRBJ2-1	TRBV12-3/TRBV12-4	CASSLDTGAASYNEQFF
NA	TRBJ1-3	TRBV27	CASSLNSLSGNTIYF
NA	TRBJ2-1	TRBV10-3	CAISESIGSYNEQFF
few	TRBJ1-6	TRBV7-2	CASSSDRGGNSPLHF
NA	TRBJ2-2	TRBV7-2	CASSSELAGGPLGELFF
few	TRBJ2-7	TRBV29-1	CSVVSGVKEQYF
NA	TRBJ2-2	TRBV12-3/TRBV12-4	CASSPVGAGTGELFF
NA	TRBJ2-1	TRBV11-2	CASSLVGTGVGSSYNEQFF